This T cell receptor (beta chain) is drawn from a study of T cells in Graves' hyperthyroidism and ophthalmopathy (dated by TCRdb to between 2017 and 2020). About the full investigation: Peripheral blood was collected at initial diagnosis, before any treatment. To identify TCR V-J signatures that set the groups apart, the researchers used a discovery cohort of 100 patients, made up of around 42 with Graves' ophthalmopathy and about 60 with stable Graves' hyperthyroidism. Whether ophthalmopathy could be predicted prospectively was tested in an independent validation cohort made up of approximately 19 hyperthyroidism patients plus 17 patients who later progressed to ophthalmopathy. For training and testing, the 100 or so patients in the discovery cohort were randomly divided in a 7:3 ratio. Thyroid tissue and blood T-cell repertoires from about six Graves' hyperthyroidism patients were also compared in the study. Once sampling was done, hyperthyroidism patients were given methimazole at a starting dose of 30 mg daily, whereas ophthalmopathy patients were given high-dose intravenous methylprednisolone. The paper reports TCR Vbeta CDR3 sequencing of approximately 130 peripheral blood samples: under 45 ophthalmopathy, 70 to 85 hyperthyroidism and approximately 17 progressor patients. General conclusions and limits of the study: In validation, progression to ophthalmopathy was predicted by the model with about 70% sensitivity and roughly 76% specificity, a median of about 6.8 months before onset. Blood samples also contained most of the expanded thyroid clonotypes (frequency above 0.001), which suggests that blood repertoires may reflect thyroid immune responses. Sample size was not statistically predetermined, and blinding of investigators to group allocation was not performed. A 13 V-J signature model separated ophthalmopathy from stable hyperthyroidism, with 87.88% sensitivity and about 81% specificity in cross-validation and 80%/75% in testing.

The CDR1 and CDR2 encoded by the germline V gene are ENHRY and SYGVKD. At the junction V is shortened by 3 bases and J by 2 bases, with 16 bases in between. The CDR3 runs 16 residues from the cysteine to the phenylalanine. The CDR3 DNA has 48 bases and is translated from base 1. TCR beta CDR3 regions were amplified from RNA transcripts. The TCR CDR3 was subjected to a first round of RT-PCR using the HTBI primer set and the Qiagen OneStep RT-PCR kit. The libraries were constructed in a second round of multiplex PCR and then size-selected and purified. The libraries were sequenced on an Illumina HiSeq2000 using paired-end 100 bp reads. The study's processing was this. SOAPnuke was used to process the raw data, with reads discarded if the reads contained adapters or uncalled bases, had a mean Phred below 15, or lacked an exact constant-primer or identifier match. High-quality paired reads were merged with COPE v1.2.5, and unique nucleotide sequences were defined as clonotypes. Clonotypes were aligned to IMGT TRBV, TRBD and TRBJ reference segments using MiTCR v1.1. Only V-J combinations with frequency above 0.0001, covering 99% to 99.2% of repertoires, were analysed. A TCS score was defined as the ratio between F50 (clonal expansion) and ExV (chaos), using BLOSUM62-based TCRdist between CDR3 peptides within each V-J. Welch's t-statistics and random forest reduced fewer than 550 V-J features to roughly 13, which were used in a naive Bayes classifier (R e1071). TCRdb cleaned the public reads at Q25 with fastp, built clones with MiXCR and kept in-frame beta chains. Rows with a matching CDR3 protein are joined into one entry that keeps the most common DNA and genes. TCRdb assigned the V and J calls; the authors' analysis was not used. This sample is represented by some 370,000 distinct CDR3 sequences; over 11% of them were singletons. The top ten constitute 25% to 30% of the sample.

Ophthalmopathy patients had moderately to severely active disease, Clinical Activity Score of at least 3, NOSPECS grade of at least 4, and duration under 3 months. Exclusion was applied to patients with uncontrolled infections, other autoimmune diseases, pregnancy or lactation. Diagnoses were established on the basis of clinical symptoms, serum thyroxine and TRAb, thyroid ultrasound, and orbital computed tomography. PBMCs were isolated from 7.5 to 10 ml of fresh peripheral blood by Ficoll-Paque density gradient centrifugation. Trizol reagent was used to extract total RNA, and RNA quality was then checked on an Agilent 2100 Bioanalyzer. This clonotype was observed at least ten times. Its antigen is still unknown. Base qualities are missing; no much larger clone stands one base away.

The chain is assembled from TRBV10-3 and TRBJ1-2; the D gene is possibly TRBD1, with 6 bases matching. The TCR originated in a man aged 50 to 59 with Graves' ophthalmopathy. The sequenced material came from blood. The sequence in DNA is TGTGCCATCAGTGACGTTAACAGGGATTCCAACTATGGCTACACCTTC. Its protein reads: CAISDVNRDSNYGYTF.